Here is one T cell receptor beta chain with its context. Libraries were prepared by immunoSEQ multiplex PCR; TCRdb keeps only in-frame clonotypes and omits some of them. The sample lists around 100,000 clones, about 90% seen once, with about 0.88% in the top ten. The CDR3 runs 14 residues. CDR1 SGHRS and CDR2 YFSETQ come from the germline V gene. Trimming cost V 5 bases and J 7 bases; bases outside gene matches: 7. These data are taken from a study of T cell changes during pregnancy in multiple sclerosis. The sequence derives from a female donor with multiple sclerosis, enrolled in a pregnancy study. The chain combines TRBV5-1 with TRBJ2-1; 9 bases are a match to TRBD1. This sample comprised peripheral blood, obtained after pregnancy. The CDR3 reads CASRGQGGGNEQFF. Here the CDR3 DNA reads TGCGCCAGCAGGGGACAGGGTGGTGGGAATGAGCAGTTCTTC. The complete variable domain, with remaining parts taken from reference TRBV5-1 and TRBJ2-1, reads KAGVTQTPRYLIKTRGQQVTLSCSPISGHRSVSWYQQTPGQGLQFLFEYFSETQRNKGNFPGRFSGRQFSNSRSEMNVSTLELGDSALYLCASRGQGGGNEQFFGPGTRLTVL.